This T cell receptor beta chain was obtained from a study of PD-L1 blockade in urothelial cancer. Measured with immunoSEQ multiplex PCR; TCRdb has only the in-frame clones, and not every one. This table has roughly 90,000 clones, more than 90% appearing once. The V gene lost 6 bases and the J gene lost 6 bases, with 8 bases spanning the gap. The CDR3 has 12 amino acids. Germline V lookup: CDR1 LNHDA, CDR2 SQIVND (reference sequence). The chain employs TRBV19 and TRBJ2-2, with unresolved D. This specimen consisted of PBMCs, obtained around atezolizumab (anti-PD-L1) treatment. This TCR came from a man aged 55-75 years with urothelial cancer. CDR3 residues: CASRENSGELFF. The CDR3 nucleotides read TGTGCCAGTAGAGAGAATTCCGGGGAGCTGTTTTTT. The entire variable domain, with the rest obtained from reference TRBV19 and TRBJ2-2, is as follows: DGGITQSPKYLFRKEGQNVTLSCEQNLNHDAMYWYRQDPGQGLRLIYYSQIVNDFQKGDIAEGYSVSREKKESFPLTVTSAQKNPTAFYLCASRENSGELFFGEGSRLTVL.